This T cell receptor beta chain originates from a study of vaccination effects on CD4 cells after COVID-19. The overall study: Participants were vaccinated with two doses of either the BNT162b2 or mRNA-1273 vaccine. Overall study results and limits: Convalescent patients were scarce, and early post-infection timepoints were absent.

Note on this clone: No antigen is known for it.

Assay: immunoSEQ multiplex PCR; the TCRdb copy retains only in-frame clones and omits some. The sample has roughly 30,000 clones; roughly 73% are singletons. Trimming removed 6 bases at V and 1 base at J, with 12 bases between. This CDR3 is built from 14 residues. Germline values: CDR1 MDHEN, CDR2 SYDVKM. Expansion with viral peptide pools was applied to antigen-specific CD4+ T cells by the ViraFEST assay prior to sequencing. Subsequent to a culture period of around eleven days, CD4+ T cells were isolated. People in the vaccine group had not been infected with SARS-CoV-2 before, and their nucleocapsid antibodies were negative.

The specimen comprised CD4+ T cells from PBMCs cultured with HCoV-OC43 spike peptides, sampled before COVID-19 vaccination. Indicated subset: HCoV-OC43 spike overlapping peptide pool stimulation. This clonotype was obtained from a human donor who received a COVID-19 vaccine. V and J are TRBV28 and TRBJ1-1; D perhaps matches TRBD1 (5 bases). CDR3 amino acids: CASSRGHTNTEAFF. Here the CDR3 DNA reads TGTGCCAGCAGCCGTGGACATACGAACACTGAAGCTTTCTTT.